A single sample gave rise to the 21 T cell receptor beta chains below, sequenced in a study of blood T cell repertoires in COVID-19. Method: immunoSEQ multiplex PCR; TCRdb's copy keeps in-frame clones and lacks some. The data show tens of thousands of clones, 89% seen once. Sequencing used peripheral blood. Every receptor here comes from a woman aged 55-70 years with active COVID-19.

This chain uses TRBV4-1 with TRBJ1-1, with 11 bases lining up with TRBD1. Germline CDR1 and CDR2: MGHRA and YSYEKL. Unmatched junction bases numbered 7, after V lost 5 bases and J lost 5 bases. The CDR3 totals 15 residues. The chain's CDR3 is CASSTGQGAGTEAFF. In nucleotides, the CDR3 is TGCGCCAGCAGCACAGGACAGGGGGCTGGGACTGAAGCTTTCTTT.

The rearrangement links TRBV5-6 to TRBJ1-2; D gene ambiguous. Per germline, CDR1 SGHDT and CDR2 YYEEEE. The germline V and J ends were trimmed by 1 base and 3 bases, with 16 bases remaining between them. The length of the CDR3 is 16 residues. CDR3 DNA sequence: TGTGCCAGCAGCTTGTGGGGTTCGGGGTCTCACTATGGCTACACCTTC. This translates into CASSLWGSGSHYGYTF.

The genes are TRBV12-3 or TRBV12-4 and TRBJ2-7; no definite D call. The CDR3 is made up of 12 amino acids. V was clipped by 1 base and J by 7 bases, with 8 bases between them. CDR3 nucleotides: TGTGCCAGCAGTTTAGACTACCTGGAGCAGTACTTC. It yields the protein CASSLDYLEQYF.

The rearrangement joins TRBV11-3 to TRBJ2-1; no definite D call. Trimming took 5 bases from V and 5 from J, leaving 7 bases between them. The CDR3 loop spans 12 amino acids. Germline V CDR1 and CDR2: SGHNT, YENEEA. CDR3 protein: CASSPRDNEQFF. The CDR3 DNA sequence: TGTGCCAGCAGCCCCCGGGACAATGAGCAGTTCTTC.

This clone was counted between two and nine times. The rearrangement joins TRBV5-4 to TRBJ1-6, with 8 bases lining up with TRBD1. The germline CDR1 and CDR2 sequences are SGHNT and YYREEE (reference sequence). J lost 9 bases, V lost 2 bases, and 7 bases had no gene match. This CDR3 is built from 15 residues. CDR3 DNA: TGTGCCAGCAGCTTAGGACAGGGTGTCTCTTCACCCCTCCACTTT. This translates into CASSLGQGVSSPLHF. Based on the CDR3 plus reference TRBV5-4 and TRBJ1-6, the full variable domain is ETGVTQSPTHLIKTRGQQVTLRCSSQSGHNTVSWYQQALGQGPQFIFQYYREEENGRGNFPPRFSGLQFPNYSSELNVNALELDDSALYLCASSLGQGVSSPLHFGNGTRLTVT.

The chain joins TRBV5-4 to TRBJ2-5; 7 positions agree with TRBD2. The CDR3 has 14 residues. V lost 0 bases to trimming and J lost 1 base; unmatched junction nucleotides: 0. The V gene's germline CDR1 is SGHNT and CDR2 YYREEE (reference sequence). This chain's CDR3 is CASSLAGGQETQYF. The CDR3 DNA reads TGTGCCAGCAGCTTGGCGGGGGGCCAAGAGACCCAGTACTTC.

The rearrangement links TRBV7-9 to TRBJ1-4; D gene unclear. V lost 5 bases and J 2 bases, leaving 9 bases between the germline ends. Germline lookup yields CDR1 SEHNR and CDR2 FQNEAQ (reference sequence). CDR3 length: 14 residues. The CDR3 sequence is CASSRGTTNEKLFF. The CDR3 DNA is TGTGCCAGCAGCCGAGGTACTACTAATGAAAAACTGTTTTTT.

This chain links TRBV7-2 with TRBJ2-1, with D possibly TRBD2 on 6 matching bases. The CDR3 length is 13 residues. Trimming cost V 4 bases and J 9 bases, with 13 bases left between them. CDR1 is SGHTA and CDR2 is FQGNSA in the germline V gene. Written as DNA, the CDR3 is TGTGCCAGCAGCTCTCCCGGGCGGGGTGAGCAGTTCTTC. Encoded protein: CASSSPGRGEQFF.

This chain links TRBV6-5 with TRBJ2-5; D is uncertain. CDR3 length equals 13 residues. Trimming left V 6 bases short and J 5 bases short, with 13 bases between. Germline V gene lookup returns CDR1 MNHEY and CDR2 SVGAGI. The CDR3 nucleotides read TGTGCCAGCAGCCTCCTGGCCTTTGAGACCCAGTACTTC. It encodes CASSLLAFETQYF.

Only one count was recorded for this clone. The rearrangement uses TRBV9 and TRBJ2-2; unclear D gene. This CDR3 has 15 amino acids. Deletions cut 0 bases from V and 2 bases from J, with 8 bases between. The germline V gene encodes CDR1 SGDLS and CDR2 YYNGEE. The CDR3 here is CASSVGTINTGELFF. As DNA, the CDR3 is TGTGCCAGCAGCGTAGGTACTATCAACACCGGGGAGCTGTTTTTT. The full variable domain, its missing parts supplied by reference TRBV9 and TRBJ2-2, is DSGVTQTPKHLITATGQRVTLRCSPRSGDLSVYWYQQSLDQGLQFLIQYYNGEERAKGNILERFSAQQFPDLHSELNLSSLELGDSALYFCASSVGTINTGELFFGEGSRLTVL.

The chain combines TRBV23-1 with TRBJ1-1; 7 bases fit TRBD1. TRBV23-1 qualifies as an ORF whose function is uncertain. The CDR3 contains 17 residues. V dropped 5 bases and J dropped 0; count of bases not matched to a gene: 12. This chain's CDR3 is CASSTYRGLEMNTEAFF. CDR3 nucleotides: TGCGCCAGCAGTACCTACAGGGGCCTCGAGATGAACACTGAAGCTTTCTTT.

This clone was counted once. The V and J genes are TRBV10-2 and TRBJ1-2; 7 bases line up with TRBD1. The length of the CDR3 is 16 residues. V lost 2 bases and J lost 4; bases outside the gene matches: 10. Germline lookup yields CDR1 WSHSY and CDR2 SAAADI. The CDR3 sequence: CASSEGTDIPIYGYTF. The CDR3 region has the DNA TGCGCCAGCAGTGAGGGGACAGACATCCCGATCTATGGCTACACCTTC.

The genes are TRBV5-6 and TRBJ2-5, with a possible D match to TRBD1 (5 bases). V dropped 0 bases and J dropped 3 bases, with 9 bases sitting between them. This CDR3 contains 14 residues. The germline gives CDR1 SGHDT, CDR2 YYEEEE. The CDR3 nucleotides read TGTGCCAGCAGCTTGGCGGGCAGGGAAGAGACCCAGTACTTC. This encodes CASSLAGREETQYF.

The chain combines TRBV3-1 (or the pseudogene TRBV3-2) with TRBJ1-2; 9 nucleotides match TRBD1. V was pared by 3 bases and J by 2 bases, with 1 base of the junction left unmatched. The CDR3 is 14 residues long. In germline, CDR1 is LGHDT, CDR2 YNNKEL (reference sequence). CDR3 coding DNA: TGTGCCAGCAGCCAGGGGACAGGGAACTATGGCTACACCTTC. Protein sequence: CASSQGTGNYGYTF.

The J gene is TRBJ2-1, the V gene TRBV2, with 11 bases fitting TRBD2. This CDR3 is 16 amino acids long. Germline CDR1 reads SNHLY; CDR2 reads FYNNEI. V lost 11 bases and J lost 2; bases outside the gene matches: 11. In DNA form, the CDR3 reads TGTGCCGGCCCTGGACTAGCGGGCTCTACCTACAATGAGCAGTTCTTC. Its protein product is CAGPGLAGSTYNEQFF.

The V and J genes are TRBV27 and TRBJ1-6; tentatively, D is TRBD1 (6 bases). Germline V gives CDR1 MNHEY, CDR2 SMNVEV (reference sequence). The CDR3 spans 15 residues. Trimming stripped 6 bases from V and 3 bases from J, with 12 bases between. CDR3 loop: CASSLGQHYNSPLHF. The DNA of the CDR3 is TGTGCCAGCAGCCTAGGACAGCACTATAATTCACCCCTCCACTTT.

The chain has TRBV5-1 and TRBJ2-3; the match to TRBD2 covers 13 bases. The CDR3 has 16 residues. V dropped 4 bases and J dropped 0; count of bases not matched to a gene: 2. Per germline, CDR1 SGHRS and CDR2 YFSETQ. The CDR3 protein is CASSTTSGGSTDTQYF. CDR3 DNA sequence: TGCGCCAGCAGCACGACTAGCGGGGGGAGCACAGATACGCAGTATTTT.

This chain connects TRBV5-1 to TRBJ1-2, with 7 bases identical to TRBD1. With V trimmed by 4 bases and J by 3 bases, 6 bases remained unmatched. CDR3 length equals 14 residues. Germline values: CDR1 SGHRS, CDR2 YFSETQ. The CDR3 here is CASSATGADYGYTF. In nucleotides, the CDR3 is TGCGCCAGCAGCGCCACAGGGGCGGACTATGGCTACACCTTC.

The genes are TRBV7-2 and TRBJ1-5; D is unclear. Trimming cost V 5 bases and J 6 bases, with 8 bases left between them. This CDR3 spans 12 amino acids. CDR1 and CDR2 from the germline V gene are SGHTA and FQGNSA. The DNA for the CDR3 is TGTGCCAGCAGCCGCAGAGGTCAGCCCCAGCATTTT. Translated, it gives CASSRRGQPQHF. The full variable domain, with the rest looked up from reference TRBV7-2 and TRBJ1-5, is GAGVSQSPSNKVTEKGKDVELRCDPISGHTALYWYRQSLGQGLEFLIYFQGNSAPDKSGLPSDRFSAERTGGSVSTLTIQRTQQEDSAVYLCASSRRGQPQHFGDGTRLSIL.

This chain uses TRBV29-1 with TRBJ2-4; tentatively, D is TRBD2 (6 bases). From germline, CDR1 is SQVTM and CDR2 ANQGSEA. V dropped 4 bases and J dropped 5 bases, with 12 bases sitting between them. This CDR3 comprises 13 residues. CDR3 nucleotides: TGCAGCGTTGCCCGGGACTTCGAAAACATTCAGTACTTC. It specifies CSVARDFENIQYF.

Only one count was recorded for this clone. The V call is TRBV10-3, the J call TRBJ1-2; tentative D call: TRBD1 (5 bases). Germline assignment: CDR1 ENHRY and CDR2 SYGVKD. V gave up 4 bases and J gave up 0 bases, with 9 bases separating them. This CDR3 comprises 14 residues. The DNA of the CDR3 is TGTGCCATCAGTGCTACAGGTTCTAACTATGGCTACACCTTC. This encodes CAISATGSNYGYTF.